Presented here are 24 T cell receptor beta chains from one specimen sequenced in a study of siplizumab effects on memory and regulatory T cells. Sequenced by immunoSEQ multiplex PCR; TCRdb stores in-frame clones only, minus some. The table lists around 100,000 clones, 80% to 95% of them singletons. The sequencing input was CD4+ T cells sorted from blood. These receptors all stem from a human donor in good health.

J is TRBJ2-1 and V is TRBV20-1; D gene unclear. This CDR3 is built from 11 residues. V lost 6 bases, J lost 13 bases, and 16 bases lay in between. CDR1 is DFQATT, CDR2 SNEGSKA, per germline (reference sequence). This CDR3 is CSARSWEGQFF. The CDR3, as DNA: TGCAGTGCCCGGAGCTGGGAAGGTCAGTTCTTC.

The V call is TRBV2, the J call TRBJ2-5; no definite D call. The V gene lost 4 bases and the J gene lost 6 bases, with 6 bases spanning the gap. CDR1 is SNHLY, CDR2 FYNNEI, per germline. The CDR3 is 11 amino acids. The CDR3, as DNA: TGTGCCAGCAGTGTTATCCAGACCCAGTACTTC. It encodes CASSVIQTQYF.

The J gene is TRBJ1-5, the V gene TRBV5-8; D call uncertain. The CDR3 has 17 residues. Trimming left V 1 base short and J 0 bases short, with 14 bases between. CDR1 and CDR2 from the germline V gene are SGHTS and YDEGEE. The CDR3 nucleotides read TGTGCCAGCAGCTTGTCGTACAGCGGAATTAGCAATCAGCCCCAGCATTTT. This encodes CASSLSYSGISNQPQHF.

This chain connects TRBV28 to TRBJ2-1; a weak D match, TRBD1 (6 bases). Per germline, CDR1 MDHEN and CDR2 SYDVKM. V gave up 4 bases and J gave up 2 bases, with 12 bases separating them. The CDR3 spans 15 residues. The CDR3: CASSYQGRPYNEQFF. As DNA, the CDR3 is TGTGCCAGCAGTTATCAGGGGCGACCCTACAATGAGCAGTTCTTC. The full variable domain, with the rest looked up from reference TRBV28 and TRBJ2-1, is DVKVTQSSRYLVKRTGEKVFLECVQDMDHENMFWYRQDPGLGLRLIYFSYDVKMKEKGDIPEGYSVSREKKERFSLILESASTNQTSMYLCASSYQGRPYNEQFFGPGTRLTVL.

The chain has TRBV19 and TRBJ1-2; D perhaps matches TRBD1 (5 bases). CDR3 length equals 16 residues. V gave up 4 bases and J gave up 2 bases, with 17 bases separating them. The germline CDR1 and CDR2 sequences are LNHDA and SQIVND (reference sequence). The CDR3 region has the DNA TGTGCCAGTAGTACTGTGCCGGGACGGGAGAACTATGGCTACACCTTC. Its protein product is CASSTVPGRENYGYTF.

This chain connects TRBV9 to TRBJ2-1, with TRBD2 matching 7 bases. In germline, CDR1 is SGDLS, CDR2 YYNGEE. Trimming at V came to 4 bases and at J to 2 bases, leaving 12 bases not matched to a gene. The length of the CDR3 is 17 residues. This CDR3 is CASSPKTLAVTYNEQFF. CDR3 DNA: TGTGCCAGCAGCCCTAAGACTCTAGCGGTAACCTACAATGAGCAGTTCTTC.

The V and J genes are TRBV9 and TRBJ2-7; 7 positions match TRBD2. CDR3 length: 15 residues. Germline trimming cut 4 bases from V and 3 bases from J; bases unmatched to any gene: 10. CDR1 is SGDLS, CDR2 YYNGEE, per germline. The CDR3 DNA follows: TGTGCCAGCAGCCCTTGGGAAGCGGGAATCTACGAGCAGTACTTC. Translation gives CASSPWEAGIYEQYF.

V is TRBV10-3 and J is TRBJ2-1, with D maybe TRBD2 (5 bases). Germline V gene sequence: CDR1 ENHRY, CDR2 SYGVKD. The V and J ends lost 3 bases and 8 bases respectively, with 17 bases between them. This CDR3 is built from 15 residues. CDR3 amino acids: CAISEATTLGYEQFF. CDR3 sequence (DNA): TGTGCCATCAGTGAAGCGACTACCCTTGGCTATGAGCAGTTCTTC.

This clone was observed a single time. The chain uses TRBV7-3 and TRBJ2-1; 12 bases fit TRBD2. Germline lookup yields CDR1 SGHTA and CDR2 FQGTGA. This CDR3 spans 17 amino acids. The J segment lost 7 bases and the V segment lost 2 bases, leaving 9 bases of the junction unmatched. The CDR3 here is CASSLSTGTSGLNEQFF. CDR3 nucleotide sequence: TGTGCCAGCAGCTTATCGACTGGGACTAGCGGGCTAAATGAGCAGTTCTTC.

The chain couples TRBV28 to TRBJ1-6; D not certain. Germline V gene sequence: CDR1 MDHEN, CDR2 SYDVKM. This CDR3 is 12 amino acids long. V was shortened by 6 bases and J by 10 bases, with 10 bases between the two germline ends. For the CDR3, the DNA is TGTGCCAGCAGCCGACTAGGGTCACCCCTCCACTTT. It is translated as CASSRLGSPLHF.

This clone came up once. V gene TRBV28 combines with J gene TRBJ2-1; D not certain. In germline, CDR1 is MDHEN, CDR2 SYDVKM. The CDR3 sequence is 15 residues long. Trimming pared 5 bases from V and 9 bases from J, leaving 20 bases between. Here the CDR3 DNA reads TGTGCCAGCAGTACCCCGACAAACATCAGTCCTGAGCAGTTCTTC. Amino acid sequence: CASSTPTNISPEQFF.

The V gene is TRBV19, the J gene TRBJ1-4; D gene uncertain. CDR1 is LNHDA, CDR2 SQIVND, per germline (reference sequence). The CDR3 runs 13 residues. Trimming left V 4 bases short and J 10 bases short, with 13 bases between. CDR3 sequence: CASSTRALGKLFF. The CDR3 coding sequence is TGTGCCAGTAGTACAAGGGCCCTTGGAAAACTGTTTTTT.

This clone came up once. This sequence joins TRBV7-3 and TRBJ2-1; 10 bases are shared with TRBD1. Germline CDR1 reads SGHTA; CDR2 reads FQGTGA. CDR3 length: 17 residues. The junction had 11 bases not matched to a gene; V was cut back by 5 bases and J by 4 bases. The CDR3 loop is CASSHLTWGQGYNEQFF. The DNA of the CDR3 is TGTGCCAGCAGCCATCTTACCTGGGGACAGGGGTACAATGAGCAGTTCTTC. Using reference TRBV7-3 and TRBJ2-1 for the parts outside the CDR3, the full variable domain is GAGVSQTPSNKVTEKGKYVELRCDPISGHTALYWYRQSLGQGPEFLIYFQGTGAADDSGLPNDRFFAVRPEGSVSTLKIQRTERGDSAVYLCASSHLTWGQGYNEQFFGPGTRLTVL.

The chain combines TRBV28 with TRBJ2-3; 11 positions agree with TRBD2. With V trimmed by 4 bases and J by 3 bases, 9 bases remained unmatched. Germline V CDR1 and CDR2: MDHEN, SYDVKM. The CDR3 has 17 residues. CDR3 in amino acids: CASSSVAGGPGTDTQYF. CDR3 in DNA: TGTGCCAGCAGTTCAGTAGCGGGAGGGCCTGGGACAGATACGCAGTATTTT.

This clone has just one count. The rearrangement uses TRBV5-1 and TRBJ2-7, with D unclear. Germline CDR1 SGHRS, CDR2 YFSETQ. V dropped 7 bases and J dropped 1 base, with 12 bases sitting between them. The CDR3 loop spans 13 amino acids. CDR3 nucleotides: TGCGCCAGCGGGTCAAGGTCTTCCTACGAGCAGTACTTC. Translation gives CASGSRSSYEQYF. Variable domain in full (rest from reference TRBV5-1 and TRBJ2-7): KAGVTQTPRYLIKTRGQQVTLSCSPISGHRSVSWYQQTPGQGLQFLFEYFSETQRNKGNFPGRFSGRQFSNSRSEMNVSTLELGDSALYLCASGSRSSYEQYFGPGTRLTVT.

V and J are TRBV11-2 and TRBJ1-2, with TRBD1 as a possible D gene (5 bases). Trimming shortened V by 7 bases and J by 4 bases, and 16 bases separated the two germline ends. There are 14 residues in the CDR3. From germline, CDR1 is SGHAT and CDR2 FQNNGV. CDR3 nucleotides: TGTGCCAGCACCCCCCGGGAGGGACCCTATGGCTACACCTTC. It specifies CASTPREGPYGYTF.

This clone was observed a few times. The chain combines TRBV5-1 with TRBJ2-1; the match to TRBD2 covers 7 bases. Germline lookup yields CDR1 SGHRS and CDR2 YFSETQ. The CDR3 has 14 amino acids. V trimming: 7 bases; J trimming: 7 bases; junction bases outside the gene matches: 11. CDR3 nucleotides: TGCGCCAGCGGCCGGGCCGCCGGGGGGAATGAGCAGTTCTTC. Encoded protein: CASGRAAGGNEQFF.

This rearrangement joins TRBV19 to TRBJ2-2; no definite D call. The V gene's germline CDR1 is LNHDA and CDR2 SQIVND (reference sequence). Deletions cut 3 bases from V and 6 bases from J, with 17 bases between. This CDR3 region has 16 residues. CDR3 nucleotides: TGTGCCAGTAGTATCGGTACCGTTTCTTACCCCGGGGAGCTGTTTTTT. It encodes CASSIGTVSYPGELFF.

The V gene is TRBV20-1, the J gene TRBJ2-5; D gene uncertain. V lost 3 bases and J lost 0, with 2 bases in between. This CDR3 comprises 11 residues. Per the germline V gene, CDR1 is DFQATT and CDR2 is SNEGSKA (reference sequence). For the CDR3, the DNA is TGCAGTGCTAGGGACCAAGAGACCCAGTACTTC. Translating it yields CSARDQETQYF.

The chain couples TRBV30 to TRBJ2-2; no firm D call. Between the trimmed V and J ends, which lost 2 bases and 1 base, there was a span of 11 bases. Germline-derived CDR1 and CDR2 are GTSNPN and SVGIG (reference sequence). The CDR3 length is 15 residues. In nucleotides, the CDR3 is TGTGCCTGGAGTTCGGCAGCTCAGAACACCGGGGAGCTGTTTTTT. This gives the protein CAWSSAAQNTGELFF.

V usage is TRBV19 and J usage is TRBJ2-3; possible D gene TRBD1, 5 bases. Germline V gene lookup returns CDR1 LNHDA and CDR2 SQIVND (reference sequence). The V end lost 6 bases, the J end lost 5 bases, and 18 bases lay between the germline ends. The length of the CDR3 is 15 residues. CDR3 in DNA: TGTGCCAGTAGAGGGGCATCTGCCGTAGTAGATACGCAGTATTTT. It codes for CASRGASAVVDTQYF.

CDR3 DNA sequence: TGTGCCAGCAGTTTATTTTGGGGGACTTCAACGGATCAGCCCCAGCATTTT. Amino acid sequence: CASSLFWGTSTDQPQHF. The chain recombines TRBV28 with TRBJ1-5, with D perhaps matching TRBD1 (5 bases). There are 17 residues in the CDR3. CDR1 and CDR2 (germline): MDHEN, SYDVKM. Trimming removed 1 base from V and 5 bases from J, with 18 bases in between. The full variable domain, its missing parts supplied by reference TRBV28 and TRBJ1-5, is DVKVTQSSRYLVKRTGEKVFLECVQDMDHENMFWYRQDPGLGLRLIYFSYDVKMKEKGDIPEGYSVSREKKERFSLILESASTNQTSMYLCASSLFWGTSTDQPQHFGDGTRLSIL.

In its sample, this clone was seen once. The chain has TRBV7-3 and TRBJ1-4; D call uncertain. This CDR3 contains 13 residues. Trimming removed 3 bases at V and 10 bases at J, with 12 bases between. Germline lookup yields CDR1 SGHTA and CDR2 FQGTGA. The CDR3 sequence is CASSFPGVGKLFF. In DNA, the CDR3 is TGTGCCAGCAGCTTCCCAGGTGTAGGAAAACTGTTTTTT.

The chain combines TRBV27 with TRBJ2-3; D is ambiguous. The CDR3 covers 14 residues. CDR1 is MNHEY, CDR2 SMNVEV, per germline (reference sequence). Trimming shortened V by 2 bases and J by 0 bases, and 6 bases separated the two germline ends. CDR3 sequence reads: CASSLAASTDTQYF. In DNA form, the CDR3 reads TGTGCCAGCAGTTTAGCGGCTAGCACAGATACGCAGTATTTT.